This T cell receptor beta chain was obtained from a study of cytomegalovirus exposure and HLA in healthy donors. 60 Vbeta and 13 Jbeta primers were used in PCR. Generated by immunoSEQ multiplex PCR, the TCRdb table keeps only in-frame clones and is missing some. Here the sample spans approximately 190,000 clones, around 82% being singletons. Regarding the study as a whole: Cytomegalovirus association was assigned to about 180 TCR beta chains. Roughly uniform depth of sequencing across donors was assumed in presence/absence analyses.

Worth noting for this clone: Its specificity is unknown. A junction end diverges from the germline sequence, so it may reflect a read error.

The CDR3 runs to 13 residues. Germline V gene sequence: CDR1 SEHNR, CDR2 FQNEAQ (reference sequence). Material: PBMCs. The V call is TRBV7-9, the J call TRBJ1-5; no definite D call. The receptor was derived from a man in his forties in good health and CMV-seropositive. CDR3 residues: CSSSLDGLDPQHF. CDR3 DNA sequence: TGTTCCAGCAGCCTGGACGGACTGGATCCCCAGCATTTT.